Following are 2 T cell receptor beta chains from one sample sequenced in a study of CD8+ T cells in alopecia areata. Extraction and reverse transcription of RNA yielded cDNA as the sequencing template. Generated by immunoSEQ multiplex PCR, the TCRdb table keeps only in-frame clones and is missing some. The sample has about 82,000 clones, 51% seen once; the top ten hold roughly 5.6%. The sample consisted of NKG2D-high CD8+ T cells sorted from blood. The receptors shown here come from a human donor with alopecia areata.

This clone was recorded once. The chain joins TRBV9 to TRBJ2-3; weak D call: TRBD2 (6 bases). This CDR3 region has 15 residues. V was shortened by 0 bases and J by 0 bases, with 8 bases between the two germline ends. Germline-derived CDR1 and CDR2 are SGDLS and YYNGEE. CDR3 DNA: TGTGCCAGCAGCGTAGCTGCGGGGAGCACAGATACGCAGTATTTT. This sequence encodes CASSVAAGSTDTQYF.

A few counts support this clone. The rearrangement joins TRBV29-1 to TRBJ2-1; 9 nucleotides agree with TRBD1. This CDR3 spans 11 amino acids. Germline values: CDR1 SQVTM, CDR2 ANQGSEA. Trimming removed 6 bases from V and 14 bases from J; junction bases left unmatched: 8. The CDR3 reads CSVSAGDREFF. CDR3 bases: TGCAGCGTCTCAGCCGGGGACAGGGAGTTCTTC.